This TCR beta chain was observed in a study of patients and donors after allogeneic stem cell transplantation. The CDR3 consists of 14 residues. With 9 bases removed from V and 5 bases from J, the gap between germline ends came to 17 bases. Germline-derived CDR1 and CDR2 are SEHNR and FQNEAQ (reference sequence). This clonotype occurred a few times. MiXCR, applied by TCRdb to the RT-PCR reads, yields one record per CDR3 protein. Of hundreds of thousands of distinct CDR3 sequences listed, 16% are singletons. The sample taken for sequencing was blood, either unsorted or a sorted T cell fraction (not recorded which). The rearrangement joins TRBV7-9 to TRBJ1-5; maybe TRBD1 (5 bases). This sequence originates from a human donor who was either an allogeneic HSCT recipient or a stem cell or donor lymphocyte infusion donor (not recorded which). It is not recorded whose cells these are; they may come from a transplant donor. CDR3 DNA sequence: TGTGCCAGTAACCAGGGTGGAGTTGATCAGCCCCAGCATTTT. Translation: CASNQGGVDQPQHF.